These T cell receptor beta chains were read from a single sample in a study of CD8 T cells in Susac syndrome. TCRdb reanalysed the immunoSEQ multiplex PCR reads using MiXCR and keeps one entry per CDR3 protein. The table has 250,000 to 300,000 distinct CDR3 sequences, over 75% seen once. Source material: CD8+ T cells from PBMCs. These receptors all come from a human donor with multiple sclerosis. The CDR3 runs from the conserved cysteine through the conserved F or W. The order of the fields is V gene, D gene, clone size, J gene, CDR3 protein, CDR3 DNA. D genes are given only for firm matches. Rows give clone size only sometimes, using once, few, many, or a class for an expanded clone.

>TRBV7-9|-|-|TRBJ1-2
CASSLGSNGYTF
TGTGCCAGCAGCTTAGGCAGTAATGGCTACACCTTC
>TRBV6-2/TRBV6-3|-|-|TRBJ2-1
CASSYNTYEQFF
TGTGCCAGCAGTTACAACACCTACGAGCAGTTCTTC
>TRBV4-3|-|-|TRBJ2-2
CASSQGNIGELFF
TGCGCCAGCAGCCAAGGAAACATCGGGGAGCTGTTTTTT
>TRBV19|TRBD1|-|TRBJ1-5
CASRRGNRDRVKQPQHF
TGTGCCAGTAGACGTGGTAACCGGGACAGGGTAAAGCAGCCCCAGCATTTT
>TRBV7-7|TRBD1|-|TRBJ2-3
CASSPGTVADTQYF
TGTGCTAGCAGCCCAGGGACAGTAGCAGATACGCAGTATTTT
>TRBV6-6|-|-|TRBJ2-5
CASGQSSWETQYF
TGTGCCAGCGGACAGTCGAGTTGGGAGACCCAGTACTTC
>TRBV5-4|TRBD1|-|TRBJ1-2
CASSPVEGAPYGYTF
TGTGCCAGCAGCCCGGTCGAGGGGGCGCCGTATGGCTACACCTTC
>TRBV29-1|TRBD2|-|TRBJ2-3
CSVEIELAGDTQYF
TGCAGCGTTGAAATAGAGCTAGCGGGAGATACGCAGTATTTT
>TRBV7-8|-|-|TRBJ2-1
CASSLYPLPRHEQFF
TGTGCCAGCAGCTTATACCCCCTTCCCCGTCATGAGCAGTTCTTC
>TRBV30|TRBD1|-|TRBJ1-2
CAWSTGGAYGYTF
TGTGCCTGGAGTACAGGGGGCGCTTATGGCTACACCTTC
>TRBV28|TRBD1|-|TRBJ2-7
CASRTGLTYEQYF
TGTGCCAGCAGGACAGGGTTGACCTACGAGCAGTACTTC
>TRBV6-1|TRBD1|-|TRBJ1-2
CASSLGSGRQGPNYGYTF
TGTGCCAGCAGTCTTGGGAGCGGGAGACAGGGGCCTAACTATGGCTACACCTTC
>TRBV27|-|-|TRBJ1-1
CASSLSGVPNTEAFF
TGTGCCAGCAGTTTATCGGGAGTCCCGAACACTGAAGCTTTCTTT
>TRBV4-3|-|-|TRBJ2-3
CASSFWDLGDTQYF
TGCGCCAGCAGCTTCTGGGACCTCGGGGATACGCAGTATTTT
>TRBV27|-|-|TRBJ2-7
CASSFLGRSYEQYF
TGTGCCAGCAGTTTCCTGGGCAGATCCTACGAGCAGTACTTC
>TRBV24-1|-|-|TRBJ2-2
CATSDFGRGTSTGELFF
TGTGCCACCAGTGATTTCGGTAGGGGCACGAGCACCGGGGAGCTGTTTTTT
>TRBV29-1|-|-|TRBJ2-1
CSGSGTGPYNEQFF
TGCAGCGGGAGCGGGACAGGACCCTACAATGAGCAGTTCTTC
>TRBV27|-|-|TRBJ1-5
CASSLYGQSNQPQHF
TGTGCCAGCAGTTTATATGGGCAGTCCAATCAGCCCCAGCATTTT
>TRBV30|TRBD1|-|TRBJ2-7
CAWRGTGTYEQYF
TGTGCCTGGAGAGGGACAGGAACCTACGAGCAGTACTTC
>TRBV11-2|TRBD2|-|TRBJ2-3
CASSQLTSGGALHTQYF
TGTGCCAGCAGCCAACTGACTAGCGGGGGGGCCTTACATACGCAGTATTTT
>TRBV6-8|TRBD1|-|TRBJ2-2
CASSYGTGANTGELFF
TGTGCCAGCAGTTACGGGACAGGGGCGAACACCGGGGAGCTGTTTTTT
>TRBV20-1|TRBD1|-|TRBJ1-6
CSARELGQGSYNSPLHF
TGCAGTGCTAGAGAGTTAGGACAGGGCTCCTATAATTCACCCCTCCACTTT
>TRBV27|TRBD2|-|TRBJ2-7
CASSSGTSAYEQYF
TGTGCCAGCAGCTCCGGGACTAGCGCCTACGAGCAGTACTTC
>TRBV4-3|-|once|TRBJ2-3
CASSQEEVDTQYF
TGCGCCAGCAGCCAAGAAGAAGTGGATACGCAGTATTTT
>TRBV7-3|-|-|TRBJ2-3
CASSQGAGTTDTQYF
TGTGCCAGCAGCCAAGGCGCGGGGACCACAGATACGCAGTATTTT
>TRBV5-1|-|-|TRBJ2-7
CASSIRASYEQYF
TGCGCCAGCAGTATCAGGGCATCCTACGAGCAGTACTTC
>TRBV7-3|-|-|TRBJ2-7
CASSLLGQGYEQYF
TGTGCCAGCAGCTTACTCGGGCAGGGGTACGAGCAGTACTTC
>TRBV12-3/TRBV12-4|-|-|TRBJ1-5
CASNLAGPGGNQPQHF
TGTGCCAGCAATTTGGCAGGGCCAGGGGGCAATCAGCCCCAGCATTTT
>TRBV4-1|-|-|TRBJ2-5
CASSQDPGFVETQYF
TGCGCCAGCAGCCAAGACCCAGGGTTTGTCGAGACCCAGTACTTC
>TRBV4-3|TRBD2|-|TRBJ2-3
CASSQEGGLAGLEEGADTQYF
TGCGCCAGCAGCCAAGAGGGGGGACTAGCGGGATTGGAGGAAGGGGCAGATACGCAGTATTTT
>TRBV5-6|TRBD2|few|TRBJ2-5
CASSQTSGQDQETQYF
TGTGCCAGCAGCCAAACTAGCGGACAAGACCAAGAGACCCAGTACTTC
>TRBV20-1|TRBD2|-|TRBJ2-7
CSARGSGGTYEQYF
TGCAGTGCTAGAGGGAGCGGGGGGACCTACGAGCAGTACTTC
>TRBV4-1|-|-|TRBJ1-2
CASSQVQGSGYTF
TGCGCCAGCAGCCAAGTTCAGGGGAGTGGCTACACCTTC
>TRBV29-1|TRBD1|-|TRBJ2-5
CSVVFSGGLETQYF
TGCAGCGTTGTGTTTTCAGGGGGTCTAGAGACCCAGTACTTC
>TRBV6-2/TRBV6-3|TRBD1|-|TRBJ1-1
CASNNDRGRPEAFF
TGTGCCAGCAATAACGACAGGGGGAGACCAGAAGCTTTCTTT
>TRBV28|TRBD1|-|TRBJ1-2
CASRGQLGNYGYTF
TGTGCCAGCAGGGGACAGCTCGGCAACTATGGCTACACCTTC
>TRBV2|TRBD2|-|TRBJ2-5
CASSYRLAGDQETQYF
TGTGCCAGCAGTTACCGACTAGCGGGGGACCAAGAGACCCAGTACTTC
>TRBV30|-|-|TRBJ2-7
CAWSVGYSYEQYF
TGTGCCTGGAGTGTGGGTTACTCCTACGAGCAGTACTTC
>TRBV29-1|-|-|TRBJ1-2
CSVSAPSSEHYGYTF
TGCAGCGTTTCTGCGCCCAGCAGCGAACACTATGGCTACACCTTC
>TRBV19|-|-|TRBJ1-1
CASTPAMGTEAFF
TGTGCCAGTACCCCCGCCATGGGCACTGAAGCTTTCTTT
>TRBV27|TRBD2|-|TRBJ2-7
CASRWTSGPLYGQYF
TGTGCCAGCAGGTGGACTAGCGGCCCGCTCTACGGGCAGTACTTC
>TRBV7-9|TRBD1|-|TRBJ2-2
CASSPKSLDRENTGELFF
TGTGCCAGCAGCCCCAAATCCCTGGACAGGGAGAACACCGGGGAGCTGTTTTTT